Listed below are T cell receptor beta chains from one sample, sequenced in a study of cytotoxic CD8 clonotypes in ibrutinib-treated CLL. Here immunoSEQ multiplex PCR was the method, and the copy in TCRdb shows in-frame clones only, minus some. Counted here are roughly 300,000 clones, less than 85% occurring once; the ten biggest clones make up around 5.3%. The input for sequencing was PBMCs, taken at disease progression, from a patient treated with ibrutinib. The receptors originated from a human donor with chronic lymphocytic leukemia. CDR3s include the opening cysteine and the closing phenylalanine or tryptophan. The D gene is left open where the match is weak. Not every row has a clone size; where given, it reads once, few, many or a size class.

clone_size | d_call | j_call | v_call | cdr3_nt | cdr3_aa
NA | TRBD2 | TRBJ2-1 | TRBV5-1 | TGCGCCAGCAGCTCCGTTAGCGGGGGGGCTTACAATGAGCAGTTCTTC | CASSSVSGGAYNEQFF
NA | NA | TRBJ2-3 | TRBV12-5 | TGTGCTAGTGGTCCCAGGGATAACACAGATACGCAGTATTTT | CASGPRDNTDTQYF
few | NA | TRBJ1-6 | TRBV18 | TGTGCCAGCTCACCAGACCAGTTGACACCCCTCCACTTT | CASSPDQLTPLHF
NA | NA | TRBJ1-3 | TRBV21-1 | TGTGCCAGCATCCCTCCAGGGACAGTCTCTGGAAACACCATATATTTT | CASIPPGTVSGNTIYF
NA | TRBD2 | TRBJ2-7 | TRBV11-2 | TGTGCCAGCAGCTTAGGGTTTCGGAGCGGGAGGGTTTCCTACGAGCAGTACTTC | CASSLGFRSGRVSYEQYF
NA | NA | TRBJ2-1 | TRBV6-6 | TGTGCCAGCAGGGACAATAATGAGCAGTTCTTC | CASRDNNEQFF
NA | TRBD2 | TRBJ2-3 | TRBV5-1 | TGCGCCAGCAGCTCGGGGGGGCTGGCAGATACGCAGTATTTT | CASSSGGLADTQYF
NA | NA | TRBJ2-1 | TRBV4-1 | TGCGCCAGCAGCCAGAGCCCCCGGGACGCGGCCTTTAGGTTCTTC | CASSQSPRDAAFRFF
NA | NA | TRBJ2-3 | TRBV10-3 | TGTGCCATCAGTGAGTCGGTTTGGGATACGCAGTATTTT | CAISESVWDTQYF
once | NA | TRBJ2-7 | TRBV28 | TGTGCCAGCAGCTCGGACGACAGGTCCTACGAGCAGTACTTC | CASSSDDRSYEQYF
few | TRBD1 | TRBJ2-7 | TRBV5-1 | TGCGCCAGCAGCTTAGACCCGGGACAGGCCTACGAGCAGTACTTC | CASSLDPGQAYEQYF
NA | NA | TRBJ1-2 | TRBV7-9 | TGTGCCAGCAGCTTGGCGGACAGCTATGGCTACACCTTC | CASSLADSYGYTF
NA | NA | TRBJ2-1 | TRBV19 | TGTGCCAGTAACCCAGGGGGGGGTCTATACAATGAGCAGTTCTTC | CASNPGGGLYNEQFF
few | NA | TRBJ2-7 | TRBV4-1 | TGCGCCAGCAGCCAAGCGACTCCCTCCTACGAGCAGTACTTC | CASSQATPSYEQYF
NA | NA | TRBJ2-7 | TRBV9 | TGTGCCAGCAGCGTAGGTTGGCGGAACTACGAGCAGTACTTC | CASSVGWRNYEQYF
NA | NA | TRBJ2-2 | TRBV7-9 | TGTGCCAGCAGCTCGGTGGGAAACGTGCCCGGGGAGCTGTTTTTT | CASSSVGNVPGELFF
NA | NA | TRBJ2-2 | TRBV4-1 | TGCGCCAGCAGCCAAGGGGGGCTTCAGGGGTTAACCGGGGAGCTGTTTTTT | CASSQGGLQGLTGELFF
few | NA | TRBJ1-6 | TRBV18 | TGTGCCAGCTCTCTTCGTGCAGGGTCCGGGAATTCACCCCTCCACTTT | CASSLRAGSGNSPLHF
NA | TRBD1 | TRBJ2-1 | TRBV5-1 | TGCGCCAGCACTGGACGGCAGGGGGCAGGGAATGAGCAGTTCTTC | CASTGRQGAGNEQFF
NA | NA | TRBJ1-5 | TRBV5-6 | TGTGCCAGCAGTCCCGGGATCTCCAATCAGCCCCAGCATTTT | CASSPGISNQPQHF
NA | TRBD2 | TRBJ2-2 | TRBV27 | TGTGCCAGCAGTTTGGGACTAGCGGGACCAATTACCGGGGAGCTGTTTTTT | CASSLGLAGPITGELFF
few | TRBD1 | TRBJ2-2 | TRBV10-3 | TGTGCCACAGGACAGGGGACCTTGACCGGGGAGCTGTTTTTT | CATGQGTLTGELFF
few | NA | TRBJ1-1 | TRBV4-1 | TGCGCCAGCAGCCAGGGTCGGAACACTGAAGCTTTCTTT | CASSQGRNTEAFF
NA | NA | TRBJ1-5 | TRBV19 | TGTGCCAGTAGTACGCGGGCCAAGCCTATTGGCAATCAGCCCCAGCATTTT | CASSTRAKPIGNQPQHF
NA | NA | TRBJ2-7 | TRBV7-8 | TGTGCCAGCAGCTTAACCCATACCTACGAGCAGTACTTC | CASSLTHTYEQYF
NA | NA | TRBJ2-7 | TRBV7-8 | TGTGCCAGCAGCTTAGCCTCTAGGGAGCAGTACTTC | CASSLASREQYF
once | TRBD1 | TRBJ1-3 | TRBV5-1 | TGCGCCAGCAGCCTAGCCGGGACAGTTAACACCATATATTTT | CASSLAGTVNTIYF
few | NA | TRBJ2-1 | TRBV18 | TGTGCCAGCTCACCACTCCAGGGGCTGGGCTACAATGAGCAGTTCTTC | CASSPLQGLGYNEQFF
once | NA | TRBJ2-5 | TRBV2 | TGTGCCAGCAGCTCTCACAAGGTGACCCAGTACTTC | CASSSHKVTQYF
NA | NA | TRBJ2-1 | TRBV27 | TGTGCCAGCAGGGATGGAGATGAGCAGTTCTTC | CASRDGDEQFF
NA | TRBD1 | TRBJ2-7 | TRBV11-3 | TGTGCCAGCAGCTTAGTAGCGGAAGGGACAGGCTACGAGCAGTACTTC | CASSLVAEGTGYEQYF
NA | NA | TRBJ1-2 | TRBV2 | TGTGCCAGCAGTATGTCAGGACCCGTTTATGGCTACACCTTC | CASSMSGPVYGYTF
NA | TRBD1 | TRBJ1-5 | TRBV7-6 | TGTGCCAGCAGCCCGGGGACAGGGAACAATCAGCCCCAGCATTTT | CASSPGTGNNQPQHF
NA | NA | TRBJ1-6 | TRBV11-3 | TGTGCCAGCAGACATGGGGCTAATTCACCCCTCCACTTT | CASRHGANSPLHF
NA | TRBD1 | TRBJ1-2 | TRBV25-1 | TGTGCCAGCAGTGAAGGGCCAGGACAGGGGGGGAACTATGGCTACACCTTC | CASSEGPGQGGNYGYTF
NA | NA | TRBJ1-5 | TRBV6-1 | TGTGCCAGCAGACCCGGGTTTACTTATCAGCCCCAGCATTTT | CASRPGFTYQPQHF
NA | NA | TRBJ2-5 | TRBV4-2 | TGTGCCAGCAGCCCGTCGGGGGCTCTCCAAGAGACCCAGTACTTC | CASSPSGALQETQYF
NA | NA | TRBJ2-7 | TRBV28 | TGTGCCAGCAGTTTACGGGGGGACAGGCCCTACTACGAGCAGTACTTC | CASSLRGDRPYYEQYF
NA | NA | TRBJ2-7 | TRBV28 | TGTGCCAGCAGTTCCCTATGGCAGGGACCAATGGGGCAGTACTTC | CASSSLWQGPMGQYF
NA | TRBD2 | TRBJ2-3 | TRBV10-3 | TGTGCCATCAGTGAGCAGGGACTAGCTGGCACAGATACGCAGTATTTT | CAISEQGLAGTDTQYF